A single TCR beta chain is shown here with its context. cDNA serving as the sequencing template came from extracted, reverse transcribed RNA. The protocol was immunoSEQ multiplex PCR, while the TCRdb copy is restricted to in-frame clones and leaves out a portion. The profile shows fewer than 200,000 clones, over 50% of them singletons. These data originate in a study of CD8+ T cells in alopecia areata. Sampling of alopecia areata patients yielded lesional scalp punch biopsies as well as peripheral blood. This CDR3 has 12 amino acids. Germline lookup yields CDR1 MNHEY and CDR2 SVGAGI. V was shortened by 4 bases and J by 9 bases, with 13 bases between the two germline ends.

Sample: CD4+ T cells sorted from blood, taken at week 0. This receptor was identified in a human donor with alopecia areata. The V gene is TRBV6-5, the J gene TRBJ2-7; D might be TRBD1 (6 bases). The CDR3 DNA follows: TGTGCCAGCAGTTCCTTGGGGGCTGCGCAGTACTTC. Amino acid sequence: CASSSLGAAQYF.